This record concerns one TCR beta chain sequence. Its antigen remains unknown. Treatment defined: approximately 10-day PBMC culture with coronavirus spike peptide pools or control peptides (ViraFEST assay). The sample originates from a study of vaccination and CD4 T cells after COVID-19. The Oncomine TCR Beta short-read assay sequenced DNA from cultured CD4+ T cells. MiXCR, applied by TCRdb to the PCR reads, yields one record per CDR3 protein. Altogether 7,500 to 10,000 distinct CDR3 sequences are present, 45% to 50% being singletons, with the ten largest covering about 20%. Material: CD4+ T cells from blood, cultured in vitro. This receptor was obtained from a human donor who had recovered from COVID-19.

The CDR3 is CATSRLLGPSTQPQHF. CDR3 nucleotides: TGTGCCACCAGCAGACTGCTGGGTCCTTCCACTCAGCCCCAGCATTTT. This rearrangement joins TRBV15 to TRBJ1-5; no reliable D call. Between the trimmed V and J ends, which lost 2 bases and 6 bases, there was a span of 17 bases. CDR3 length equals 16 residues. Germline CDR1 and CDR2: LNHNV and YYDKDF (reference sequence).